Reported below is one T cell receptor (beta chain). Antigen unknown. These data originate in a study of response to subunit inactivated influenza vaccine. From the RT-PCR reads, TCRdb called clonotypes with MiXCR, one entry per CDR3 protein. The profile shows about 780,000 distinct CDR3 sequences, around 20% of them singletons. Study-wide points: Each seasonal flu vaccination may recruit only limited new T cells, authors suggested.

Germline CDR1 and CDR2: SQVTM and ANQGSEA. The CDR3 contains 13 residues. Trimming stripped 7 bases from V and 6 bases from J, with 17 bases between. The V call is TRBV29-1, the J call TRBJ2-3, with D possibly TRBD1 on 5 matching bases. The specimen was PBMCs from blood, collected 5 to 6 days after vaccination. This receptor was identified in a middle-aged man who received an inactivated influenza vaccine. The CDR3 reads CSAPNVGPDTQYF. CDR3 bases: TGCAGCGCCCCCAACGTGGGGCCGGATACGCAGTATTTT.